A single sample gave rise to the 6 T cell receptor beta chains below, sequenced in a study of Tregs in tolerant kidney transplant recipients. This table comes from immunoSEQ multiplex PCR, and its TCRdb copy is limited to in-frame clones, with some not included. Among over 85,000 clones listed, approximately 94% were seen once. The specimen was CD4+ T cells from blood, collected before the transplant. The receptors stem from a human donor who received a combined kidney and bone marrow transplant.

The chain recombines TRBV6-1 with TRBJ1-1; 9 bases are a match to TRBD1. The germline gives CDR1 MNHNS, CDR2 SASEGT. The CDR3 is 14 residues long. J was trimmed by 7 bases and V by 6 bases; bases with no gene match: 9. The CDR3 is CASRRTGEGSEAFF. The DNA of the CDR3 is TGTGCCAGCAGGCGGACAGGGGAAGGTAGTGAAGCTTTCTTT.

For this clone: The same CDR3 also results from other DNA sequences found in this sample. The chain carries TRBV19 and TRBJ1-6, with a weak D call TRBD1 (6 bases). The germline V gene has CDR1 LNHDA and CDR2 SQIVND (reference sequence). V was pared by 6 bases and J by 5 bases, with 14 bases between. This CDR3 region has 15 residues. The CDR3 DNA reads TGTGCCAGTAGATGGACCGGGACAAATAATTCACCCCTCCACTTT. It is translated as CASRWTGTNNSPLHF.

J is TRBJ2-3 and V is TRBV25-1; 9 bases match TRBD2. Trimming removed 1 base from V and 3 bases from J; junction bases left unmatched: 5. The CDR3 is 16 amino acids. In germline, CDR1 is MGHDK, CDR2 SYGVNS. The CDR3 loop reads CASSEWRGGVTDTQYF. CDR3 DNA sequence: TGTGCCAGCAGTGAATGGCGGGGGGGTGTGACAGATACGCAGTATTTT. Drawing the rest from reference TRBV25-1 and TRBJ2-3, the complete variable domain is EADIYQTPRYLVIGTGKKITLECSQTMGHDKMYWYQQDPGMELHLIHYSYGVNSTEKGDLSSESTVSRIRTEHFPLTLESARPSHTSQYLCASSEWRGGVTDTQYFGPGTRLTVL.

The gene calls are TRBV19 and TRBJ2-7; TRBD1 aligns across 9 bases. CDR3 length: 14 amino acids. The ends lost 6 bases at V and 3 bases at J; junction bases unmatched: 6. The germline gives CDR1 LNHDA, CDR2 SQIVND (reference sequence). CDR3 residues: CASRLRDRDYEQYF. DNA of the CDR3: TGTGCCAGTAGACTCCGGGACAGGGACTACGAGCAGTACTTC.

The rearrangement links TRBV19 to TRBJ1-5; TRBD1 aligns across 10 bases. The V and J ends lost 9 bases and 2 bases, in that order; junction bases with no gene match: 13. This CDR3 spans 17 amino acids. Germline CDR1 is LNHDA and CDR2 is SQIVND (reference sequence). CDR3 sequence (DNA): TGTGCCAGCACCGGGACAGGGGAATATGTGCGCAATCAGCCCCAGCATTTT. It codes for CASTGTGEYVRNQPQHF.

This clone was seen a few times. The chain joins TRBV2 to TRBJ2-7, with TRBD1 matching 9 bases. The length of the CDR3 is 15 residues. The V segment lost 5 bases and the J segment 3 bases; nucleotides outside the gene matches: 8. Germline lookup yields CDR1 SNHLY and CDR2 FYNNEI. CDR3 region: CASSLGQGRNYEQYF. The CDR3 DNA reads as TGTGCCAGCAGTTTGGGACAGGGACGGAACTACGAGCAGTACTTC. The full variable domain, with the rest looked up from reference TRBV2 and TRBJ2-7, is EPEVTQTPSHQVTQMGQEVILRCVPISNHLYFYWYRQILGQKVEFLVSFYNNEISEKSEIFDDQFSVERPDGSNFTLKIRSTKLEDSAMYFCASSLGQGRNYEQYFGPGTRLTVT.